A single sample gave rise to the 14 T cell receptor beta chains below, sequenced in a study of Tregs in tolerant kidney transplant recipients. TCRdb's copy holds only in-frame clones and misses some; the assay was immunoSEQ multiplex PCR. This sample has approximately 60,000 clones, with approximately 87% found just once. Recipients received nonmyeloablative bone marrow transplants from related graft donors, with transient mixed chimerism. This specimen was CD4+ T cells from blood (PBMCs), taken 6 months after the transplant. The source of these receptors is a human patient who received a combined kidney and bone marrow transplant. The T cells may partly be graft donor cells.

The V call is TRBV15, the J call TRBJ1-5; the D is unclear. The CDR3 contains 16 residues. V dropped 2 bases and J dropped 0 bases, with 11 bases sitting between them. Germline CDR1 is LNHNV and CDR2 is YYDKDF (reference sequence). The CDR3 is CATSRSISYSNQPQHF. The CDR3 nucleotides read TGTGCCACCAGCAGATCCATCAGTTATAGCAATCAGCCCCAGCATTTT.

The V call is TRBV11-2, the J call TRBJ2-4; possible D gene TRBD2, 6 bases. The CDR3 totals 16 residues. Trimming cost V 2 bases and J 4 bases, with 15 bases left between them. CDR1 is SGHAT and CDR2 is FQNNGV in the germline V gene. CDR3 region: CASSLRDFWSKNIQYF. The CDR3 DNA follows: TGTGCCAGCAGCTTACGGGACTTCTGGTCAAAAAACATTCAGTACTTC.

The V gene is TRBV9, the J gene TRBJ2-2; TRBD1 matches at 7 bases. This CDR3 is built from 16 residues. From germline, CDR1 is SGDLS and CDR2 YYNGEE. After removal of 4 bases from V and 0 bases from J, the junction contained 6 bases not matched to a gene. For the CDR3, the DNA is TGTGCCAGCAGCAATCGGACAGGAACGAACACCGGGGAGCTGTTTTTT. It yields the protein CASSNRTGTNTGELFF.

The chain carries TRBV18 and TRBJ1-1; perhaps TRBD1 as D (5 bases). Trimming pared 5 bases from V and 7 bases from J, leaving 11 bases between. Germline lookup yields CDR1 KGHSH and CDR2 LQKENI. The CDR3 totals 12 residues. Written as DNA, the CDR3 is TGTGCCAGCTCAACTGACAGTTTTGAAGCTTTCTTT. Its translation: CASSTDSFEAFF.

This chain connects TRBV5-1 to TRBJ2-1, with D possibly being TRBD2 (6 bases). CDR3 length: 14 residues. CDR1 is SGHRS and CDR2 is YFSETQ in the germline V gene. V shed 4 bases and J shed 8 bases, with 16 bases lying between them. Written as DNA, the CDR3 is TGCGCCAGCAGCCCTGGGGGGTCTACAGATGAGCAGTTCTTC. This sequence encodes CASSPGGSTDEQFF.

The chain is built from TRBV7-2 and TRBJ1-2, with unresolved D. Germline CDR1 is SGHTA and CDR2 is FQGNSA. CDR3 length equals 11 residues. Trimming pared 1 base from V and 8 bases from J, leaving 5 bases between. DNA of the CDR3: TGTGCCAGCAGCTTAGGAGGGGGCTACACCTTC. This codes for CASSLGGGYTF.

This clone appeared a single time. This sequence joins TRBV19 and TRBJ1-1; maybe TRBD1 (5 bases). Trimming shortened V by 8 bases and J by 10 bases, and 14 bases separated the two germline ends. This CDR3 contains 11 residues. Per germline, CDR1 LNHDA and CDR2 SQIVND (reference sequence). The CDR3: CASLMGLAAFF. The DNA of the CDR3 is TGTGCCAGTTTGATGGGACTTGCAGCTTTCTTT. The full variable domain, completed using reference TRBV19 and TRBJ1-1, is DGGITQSPKYLFRKEGQNVTLSCEQNLNHDAMYWYRQDPGQGLRLIYYSQIVNDFQKGDIAEGYSVSREKKESFPLTVTSAQKNPTAFYLCASLMGLAAFFGQGTRLTVV.

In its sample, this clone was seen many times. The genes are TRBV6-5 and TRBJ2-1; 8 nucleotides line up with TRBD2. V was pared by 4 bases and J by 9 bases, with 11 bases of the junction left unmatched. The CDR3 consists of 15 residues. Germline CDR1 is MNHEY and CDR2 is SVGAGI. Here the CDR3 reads CASSSEYRTSSEQFF. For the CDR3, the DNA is TGTGCCAGCAGTTCAGAATATAGGACTAGCAGTGAGCAGTTCTTC.

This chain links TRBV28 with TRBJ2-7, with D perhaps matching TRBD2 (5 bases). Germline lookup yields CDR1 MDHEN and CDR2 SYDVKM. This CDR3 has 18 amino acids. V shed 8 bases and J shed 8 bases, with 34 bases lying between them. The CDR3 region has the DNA TGTGCCAGCGAATCTAGCCTACTTAGGGCGGGCCCCGGGCCCAAGCAGTACTTC. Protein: CASESSLLRAGPGPKQYF.

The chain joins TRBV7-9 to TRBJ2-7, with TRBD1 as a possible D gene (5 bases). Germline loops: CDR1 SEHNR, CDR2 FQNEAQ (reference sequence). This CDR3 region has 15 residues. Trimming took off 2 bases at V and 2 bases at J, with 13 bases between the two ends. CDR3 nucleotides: TGTGCCAGCAGCTTAAAAGGGGCAGGTACCTACGAGCAGTACTTC. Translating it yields CASSLKGAGTYEQYF.

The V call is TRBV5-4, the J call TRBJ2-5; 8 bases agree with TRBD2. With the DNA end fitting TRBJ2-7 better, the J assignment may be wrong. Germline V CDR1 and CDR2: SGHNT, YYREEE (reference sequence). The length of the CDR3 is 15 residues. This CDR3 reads CASSPRIGGGYEQYF. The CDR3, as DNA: TGTGCCAGCAGCCCCAGGATCGGGGGGGGCTACGAGCAGTACTTC.

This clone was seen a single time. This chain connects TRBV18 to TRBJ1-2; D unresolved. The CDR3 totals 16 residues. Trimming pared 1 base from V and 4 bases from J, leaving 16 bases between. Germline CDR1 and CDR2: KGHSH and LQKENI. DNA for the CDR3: TGTGCCAGCTCACCACAACCACAGCGGTCAGTCTATGGCTACACCTTC. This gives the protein CASSPQPQRSVYGYTF.

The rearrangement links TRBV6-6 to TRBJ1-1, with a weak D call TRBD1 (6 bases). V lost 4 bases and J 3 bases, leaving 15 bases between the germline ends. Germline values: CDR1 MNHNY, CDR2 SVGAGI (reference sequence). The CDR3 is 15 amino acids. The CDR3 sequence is CASSSTYREHTEAFF. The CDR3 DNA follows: TGTGCCAGCAGTTCGACTTACAGGGAACACACTGAAGCTTTCTTT.

This CDR3 reads CASSDRWRYEQYF. CDR3 DNA sequence: TGTGCCAGCAGTGACCGTTGGCGGTACGAGCAGTACTTC. The V and J genes are TRBV27 and TRBJ2-7; no definite D call. Germline CDR1 and CDR2: MNHEY and SMNVEV (reference sequence). The CDR3 totals 13 residues. V dropped 5 bases and J dropped 4 bases, with 12 bases sitting between them.